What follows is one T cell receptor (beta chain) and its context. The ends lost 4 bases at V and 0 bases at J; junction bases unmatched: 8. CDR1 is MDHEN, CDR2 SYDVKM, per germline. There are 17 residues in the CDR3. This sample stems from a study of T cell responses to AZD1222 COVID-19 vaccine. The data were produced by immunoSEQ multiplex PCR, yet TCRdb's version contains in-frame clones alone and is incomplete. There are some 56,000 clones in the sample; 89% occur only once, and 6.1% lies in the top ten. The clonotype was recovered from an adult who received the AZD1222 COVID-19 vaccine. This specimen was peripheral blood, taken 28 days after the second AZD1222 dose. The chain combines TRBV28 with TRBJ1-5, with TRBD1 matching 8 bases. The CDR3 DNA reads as TGTGCCAGCAGTTCCTCTGGGACAGGCTATAGCAATCAGCCCCAGCATTTT. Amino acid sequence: CASSSSGTGYSNQPQHF.